This T cell receptor (beta chain) was identified in a study of OX40 agonist ivuxolimab in advanced cancers. Background on the study: Eligibility admitted prior anti-PD-1, anti-PD-L1 or anti-CTLA-4 therapy; 40% had some. Whole-study results and caveats: Relative to CD4+ cells, CD8+ T cells on average had more expanded clones.

With regard to this clone: Its specificity is not known.

The CDR3 is 15 amino acids. Trimming took off 4 bases at V and 3 bases at J, with 16 bases between the two ends. Germline V gene sequence: CDR1 MNHEY, CDR2 SVGAGI. Here immunoSEQ multiplex PCR was the method, and the copy in TCRdb shows in-frame clones only, minus some. In the table there are around 35,000 clones, nearly 80% of which are singletons. The sequence was collected from an adult with an advanced solid tumor such as melanoma, head and neck, liver or kidney cancer. The specimen comprised CD4+ or CD8+ T cells sorted from blood, sampled in a trial of the OX40 agonist ivuxolimab. V is TRBV6-5 and J is TRBJ2-7; no firm D call. For the CDR3, the DNA is TGTGCCAGCAGTTGGAAGAGTGGCTCTTACTACGAGCAGTACTTC. It is translated as CASSWKSGSYYEQYF.